Listed below are T cell receptor beta chains from one sample, sequenced in a study of T cells after yellow fever vaccination. TCRdb re-called the 5' RACE reads through MiXCR, storing one row per CDR3 protein. Of around 320,000 distinct CDR3 sequences in the sample, about 10% are singletons; the top ten hold over 3%. The sample consisted of CD4+ T cells sorted from PBMCs, taken 45 days after the yellow fever booster vaccination. The receptors were gathered from a man aged 18 to 29 who received the YFV17D yellow fever vaccine. CDR3s include the opening cysteine and the closing phenylalanine or tryptophan. Fields, in order: D gene, clone size, CDR3 length, J gene, V gene, CDR3 protein, CDR3 DNA. A D gene is named only where the DNA matches it firmly. Clone size, where shown, is once, few, many, or a class for clones that have expanded.

>-|many|15|TRBJ1-1|TRBV29-1
CSASAGWGMNTEAFF
TGCAGCGCATCCGCCGGTTGGGGCATGAACACTGAAGCTTTCTTT
>-|-|15|TRBJ2-6|TRBV10-3
CAIHGGQGMPNVLTF
TGTGCCATCCACGGGGGGCAGGGGATGCCCAACGTCCTGACTTTC
>TRBD1|-|14|TRBJ2-7|TRBV11-2
CASRKPGQQYEQYF
TGTGCCAGCAGGAAGCCGGGACAGCAGTACGAGCAGTACTTC
>-|-|13|TRBJ2-1|TRBV27
CASTGTIYNEQFF
TGTGCCAGTACGGGGACAATATACAATGAGCAGTTCTTC
>-|-|12|TRBJ1-1|TRBV10-3
CAISDDGHEAFF
TGTGCCATCAGTGACGACGGTCATGAAGCTTTCTTT
>TRBD2|-|15|TRBJ2-3|TRBV2
CASRPRTSPEGTQYF
TGTGCCAGCAGGCCCCGGACTAGCCCCGAGGGTACGCAGTATTTT
>-|few|15|TRBJ1-1|TRBV25-1
CASSESGGGDTEAFF
TGTGCCAGCAGTGAATCCGGGGGAGGGGACACTGAAGCTTTCTTT
>TRBD1|many|15|TRBJ2-2|TRBV20-1
CSAPDRGRGTGELFF
TGCAGTGCCCCGGACAGGGGGCGAGGCACCGGGGAGCTGTTTTTT
>-|few|16|TRBJ2-3|TRBV5-1
CASSLAVGGGTDTQYF
TGCGCCAGCAGCTTGGCTGTCGGGGGAGGCACAGATACGCAGTATTTT
>-|-|12|TRBJ1-1|TRBV20-1
CSAALPHTEAFF
TGCAGTGCTGCCTTACCTCACACTGAAGCTTTCTTT
>-|few|13|TRBJ2-3|TRBV5-1
CASSPPTTDTQYF
TGCGCCAGCAGCCCCCCGACAACAGATACGCAGTATTTT
>TRBD1|-|13|TRBJ2-7|TRBV6-2/TRBV6-3
CASRRQGPYEQYF
TGTGCCAGCAGGAGACAGGGACCCTACGAGCAGTACTTC
>-|-|10|TRBJ1-1|TRBV3-1
CTSSCTEAFF
TGTACCAGCAGCTGTACTGAAGCTTTCTTT
>-|-|15|TRBJ2-7|TRBV15
CATSPSMDRTYEQYF
TGTGCCACCAGCCCGTCAATGGACAGAACCTACGAGCAGTACTTC
>-|-|14|TRBJ2-3|TRBV15
CATSRDRRGDTQYF
TGTGCCACCAGCAGAGATAGGAGGGGAGATACGCAGTATTTT
>TRBD1|many|13|TRBJ2-4|TRBV28
CASSLQGANIQYF
TGTGCCAGCAGTCTACAGGGGGCTAACATTCAGTACTTC
>-|-|17|TRBJ2-2|TRBV5-5
CASSFDPTREETGELFF
TGTGCCAGCAGCTTCGACCCAACCAGGGAAGAAACCGGGGAGCTGTTTTTT
>TRBD1|-|15|TRBJ1-5|TRBV20-1
CSALGGDRRNQPQHF
TGCAGTGCTCTAGGGGGGGACAGGAGAAATCAGCCCCAGCATTTT
>-|-|14|TRBJ2-7|TRBV6-6
CASSPVVVSYEQYF
TGTGCCAGCAGCCCAGTCGTGGTCTCCTACGAGCAGTACTTC
>TRBD2|many|14|TRBJ2-3|TRBV7-9
CASSASGAPDTQYF
TGTGCCAGCAGCGCTAGCGGGGCTCCAGATACGCAGTATTTT
>TRBD1|few|14|TRBJ2-5|TRBV5-1
CASSYWDRGHGLYF
TGCGCCAGCAGCTATTGGGACAGGGGCCATGGGTTGTACTTC
>-|many|16|TRBJ2-3|TRBV30
CAWSVPLRDPTDTQYF
TGTGCCTGGAGTGTACCTCTCAGGGACCCCACAGATACGCAGTATTTT
>-|-|13|TRBJ2-7|TRBV6-1
CASSEAAWYEQYF
TGTGCCAGCAGTGAGGCAGCGTGGTACGAGCAGTACTTC
>-|-|14|TRBJ2-4|TRBV7-9
CASSDNRGRNIQYF
TGTGCCAGCAGTGACAATCGTGGGCGGAACATTCAGTACTTC
>-|few|13|TRBJ2-5|TRBV6-2/TRBV6-3
CASSVGFWETQYF
TGTGCCAGCAGCGTAGGTTTCTGGGAGACCCAGTACTTC
>-|few|14|TRBJ1-2|TRBV7-8
CASSETEIPYGYTF
TGTGCCAGCAGCGAAACAGAAATTCCCTATGGCTACACCTTC
>TRBD1|-|15|TRBJ2-7|TRBV25-1
CASSATRTGRYEQYF
TGTGCCAGCAGTGCCACACGGACAGGGCGCTACGAGCAGTACTTC
>TRBD2|few|15|TRBJ2-3|TRBV20-1
CSAIPRGGYTDTQYF
TGCAGTGCTATTCCACGGGGGGGATACACAGATACGCAGTATTTT
>-|few|13|TRBJ2-5|TRBV30
CAWNRGFEETQYF
TGTGCCTGGAATCGGGGGTTTGAGGAGACCCAGTACTTC
>TRBD1|few|16|TRBJ2-3|TRBV15
CATSPDPGTGTDTQYF
TGTGCCACCAGCCCCGACCCCGGGACAGGGACAGATACGCAGTATTTT
>-|-|16|TRBJ2-6|TRBV7-2
CASSLARGAGANVLTF
TGTGCCAGCAGCTTAGCGAGGGGGGCTGGGGCCAACGTCCTGACTTTC
>-|-|14|TRBJ1-1|TRBV27
CASSFGRVRTEAFF
TGTGCCAGCAGTTTCGGCAGGGTCAGGACTGAAGCTTTCTTT
>-|-|12|TRBJ1-1|TRBV7-9
CASSLSSTEAFF
TGTGCCAGCAGCTTAAGTTCCACTGAAGCTTTCTTT
>-|-|15|TRBJ2-5|TRBV7-2
CASSSYRVSGETQYF
TGTGCCAGCAGCTCCTACAGGGTCTCGGGAGAGACCCAGTACTTC
>-|-|14|TRBJ1-2|TRBV12-5
CASGLYPSGYGYTF
TGTGCTAGTGGTTTGTACCCCTCGGGCTATGGCTACACCTTC
>TRBD2|-|19|TRBJ2-1|TRBV20-1
CSARDPRGLAGGGWNEQFF
TGCAGTGCTAGAGATCCCCGAGGACTAGCGGGGGGTGGTTGGAATGAGCAGTTCTTC
>-|many|14|TRBJ2-7|TRBV7-2
CASSYRPRGYEQYF
TGTGCCAGCAGCTATAGGCCCCGGGGTTACGAGCAGTACTTC
>-|-|14|TRBJ2-1|TRBV11-2
CASSSPRNRDEQFF
TGTGCCAGCAGCTCCCCTCGGAACCGGGATGAGCAGTTCTTC
>TRBD2|-|14|TRBJ2-1|TRBV24-1
CATSGAGGNNEQFF
TGTGCCACCAGTGGGGCGGGGGGAAACAATGAGCAGTTCTTC
>-|-|14|TRBJ2-3|TRBV7-3
CASSPFSSTDTQYF
TGTGCCAGCAGCCCTTTTTCCAGCACAGATACGCAGTATTTT